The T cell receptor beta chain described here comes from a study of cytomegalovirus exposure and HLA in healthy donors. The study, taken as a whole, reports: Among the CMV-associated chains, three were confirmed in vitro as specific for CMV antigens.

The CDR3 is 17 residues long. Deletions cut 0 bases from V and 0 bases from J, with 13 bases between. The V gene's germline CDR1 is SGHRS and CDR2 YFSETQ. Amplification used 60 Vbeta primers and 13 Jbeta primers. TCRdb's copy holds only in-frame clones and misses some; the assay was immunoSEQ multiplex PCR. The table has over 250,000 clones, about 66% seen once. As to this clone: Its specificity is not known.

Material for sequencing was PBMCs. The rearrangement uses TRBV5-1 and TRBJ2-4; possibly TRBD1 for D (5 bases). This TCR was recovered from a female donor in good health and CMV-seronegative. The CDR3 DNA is TGCGCCAGCAGCTTGGAGGGGCCCCTCGTAGCCAAAAACATTCAGTACTTC. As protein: CASSLEGPLVAKNIQYF.